The 3 T cell receptor beta chains below were found in one sample sequenced in a study of T cell responses to AZD1222 COVID-19 vaccine. Repertoires were generated with immunoSEQ multiplex PCR, while TCRdb's copy carries only in-frame clones and drops some. The table shows 150,000 to 200,000 clones, with 90% to 95% occurring only once. Sequenced material: peripheral blood, taken 28 days after the second AZD1222 dose. The receptors were sampled from an adult who received the AZD1222 COVID-19 vaccine.

The J gene is TRBJ1-2, the V gene TRBV28; a weak D match, TRBD1 (5 bases). CDR1 is MDHEN and CDR2 is SYDVKM in the germline V gene. V lost 5 bases and J 4 bases, leaving 11 bases between the germline ends. This CDR3 region has 13 residues. The CDR3 region has the DNA TGTGCCAGCAGTCTCAGGAGGGGCTATGGCTACACCTTC. Its protein product is CASSLRRGYGYTF.

The chain recombines TRBV24-1 with TRBJ2-1, with TRBD1 matching 7 bases. With 4 bases clipped from V and 3 bases from J, the junction kept 8 bases outside the gene matches. Germline V gene sequence: CDR1 KGHDR, CDR2 SFDVKD. This CDR3 is built from 16 residues. This chain's CDR3 is CATSDPGTAIYNEQFF. CDR3 nucleotides: TGTGCCACCAGTGACCCCGGGACAGCCATCTACAATGAGCAGTTCTTC.

This clone was counted a single time. The chain has TRBV28 and TRBJ2-3; the D gene is possibly TRBD1 (5 bases). The CDR3 is 15 amino acids. The germline V gene encodes CDR1 MDHEN and CDR2 SYDVKM. The V gene lost 5 bases and the J gene lost 4 bases, with 16 bases spanning the gap. CDR3 DNA: TGTGCCAGCAGTAGAGACCGAGACAGTCCAGATACGCAGTATTTT. It yields the protein CASSRDRDSPDTQYF.